These T cell receptor beta chains were read from a single sample in a study of CD8+CD57+ T cells in acquired aplastic anemia. MiXCR, run by TCRdb on the reads, gives a single entry per CDR3 protein. This sample carries a few hundred thousand distinct CDR3 sequences, more than 25% of them seen once, and the ten largest clones take nearly 0.85%. The sequencing input was sorted CD4+, CD8+, or CD8+CD57+ T cells (not recorded which) from PBMCs. The receptors derive from a human donor with aplastic anemia. Each CDR3 is given with its conserved first and last residue. The D gene is left open where the match is weak. The size entry is marked missing in some rows and otherwise reads once, few, many or a size class.

TRBV20-1	TRBJ1-5	.	TRBD1	TGCAGTGCTAGTCCGGGGGGACAGGATAATCAGCCCCAGCATTTT	CSASPGGQDNQPQHF
TRBV20-1	TRBJ1-1	few	.	TGCAGTGCTAGTCGGGTTAGAACCTTATCTGAAGCTTTCTTT	CSASRVRTLSEAFF
TRBV10-3	TRBJ2-4	few	TRBD2	TGTGCCATCAGTGAGTCGGCTAGCGGGGGTGAAAACATTCAGTACTTC	CAISESASGGENIQYF
TRBV12-3/TRBV12-4	TRBJ1-4	few	TRBD1	TGTGCCAGCAGTAAACAGGGGGCCGGGGAAAAACTGTTTTTT	CASSKQGAGEKLFF
TRBV7-9	TRBJ1-4	many	.	TGTGCCAGCAGCTCCAGGGATGAAAAACTGTTTTTT	CASSSRDEKLFF
TRBV25-1	TRBJ2-7	.	.	TGTGCCAGCAGATCCGAGGGGGGAGCTTACGAGCAGTACTTC	CASRSEGGAYEQYF
TRBV20-1	TRBJ1-4	.	.	TGCAGTGCCCCAGAGGGCGAAAAACTGTTTTTT	CSAPEGEKLFF
TRBV19	TRBJ1-5	many	TRBD1	TGTGCCAGTAGTCTCCCTTCCCTAGGGACAGATCAGCCCCAGCATTTT	CASSLPSLGTDQPQHF
TRBV7-6	TRBJ2-3	many	.	TGTGCCAGCAGCCTCGGACAGTTCACAGATACGCAGTATTTT	CASSLGQFTDTQYF
TRBV20-1	TRBJ2-1	.	TRBD2	TGCAGTGCTAGTACTAGCGGGAGTCCCTATGAGCAGTTCTTC	CSASTSGSPYEQFF
TRBV5-1	TRBJ1-1	.	TRBD1	TGCGCCAGCAGCTTGGCCCCGGACAGGGTGTACGAAGCTTTCTTT	CASSLAPDRVYEAFF
TRBV20-1	TRBJ1-1	.	TRBD1	TGCAGTGCCCCGACAGGGGTTGGCACTGAAGCTTTCTTT	CSAPTGVGTEAFF
TRBV7-2	TRBJ2-7	many	TRBD1	TGTGCCAGCAGCCCCGACAGGGCGATCTCCTACGAGCAGTACTTC	CASSPDRAISYEQYF
TRBV19	TRBJ2-3	many	TRBD2	TGTGCCAGTAATAGCGGGACATCAGATACGCAGTATTTT	CASNSGTSDTQYF
TRBV7-6	TRBJ1-2	few	.	TGTGCCAGCAGCTTAGGACGGGGGAGTAGTTATGGCTACACCTTC	CASSLGRGSSYGYTF
TRBV4-2	TRBJ2-1	.	TRBD2	TGTGCCAGCAGCCAAGTTCCTAGCGGGAGTAATGAGCAGTTCTTC	CASSQVPSGSNEQFF
TRBV9	TRBJ2-5	few	.	TGTGCCAGCAGCGTAGGAGCGGGCCCCCGAGAGACCCAGTACTTC	CASSVGAGPRETQYF
TRBV10-1	TRBJ1-2	many	.	TGCGCCGAACCGGGACCCTTGACGGATGGCTACACCTTC	CAEPGPLTDGYTF
TRBV19	TRBJ2-4	few	.	TGTGCCAGTAGTATCCTCCCGGGAGCTCAAAACATTCAGTACTTC	CASSILPGAQNIQYF
TRBV6-2/TRBV6-3	TRBJ1-2	few	TRBD1	TGTGCCAGCAGTTACGGACAGGGGGTCGGTTACACCTTC	CASSYGQGVGYTF
TRBV7-9	TRBJ1-2	.	TRBD1	TGTGCCAGCAGCTCCACCGGACAGGGAAGTGGCTACACCTTC	CASSSTGQGSGYTF
TRBV4-2	TRBJ1-6	.	TRBD1	TGTGCCAGCAGCATCCGGGACAGGGGGCTCCTCCTCCACTTT	CASSIRDRGLLLHF
TRBV19	TRBJ1-5	many	.	TGTGCCAGTAGTACCGAACCTCAGGGATCCGATAGCAATCAGCCCCAGCATTTT	CASSTEPQGSDSNQPQHF
TRBV11-1	TRBJ2-3	few	TRBD1	TGTGCCAGCAGCCTCCGACAGGGGTCAGATACGCAGTATTTT	CASSLRQGSDTQYF
TRBV7-9	TRBJ1-1	.	.	TGTGCCAGCAGCGCCTTAGGGGCTGAAGCTTTCTTT	CASSALGAEAFF
TRBV29-1	TRBJ2-4	many	.	TGCAGCGTTGAAGAATCCAATTTAGGTAACATTCAGTACTTC	CSVEESNLGNIQYF
TRBV29-1	TRBJ1-2	.	TRBD1	TGCAGCGTTGATGGGTGGGACAGAGCAAACTATGGCTACACCTTC	CSVDGWDRANYGYTF
TRBV10-3	TRBJ1-1	few	.	TGTGCCAGCAGAGATACAGGGTTAGGGGCCACTGAAGCTTTCTTT	CASRDTGLGATEAFF
TRBV11-1	TRBJ2-7	few	.	TGTGCCAGCAGCTTATTATTATGGGGCAGGGGATTTGAGCAGTACTTC	CASSLLLWGRGFEQYF
TRBV12-3/TRBV12-4	TRBJ1-1	.	.	TGTGCCAGCAAGGAGGCAGGGATGACGGGGACTGAAGCTTTCTTT	CASKEAGMTGTEAFF
TRBV2	TRBJ1-2	.	TRBD1	TGTGCCAGCTGGGACAGATACTATGGCTACACCTTC	CASWDRYYGYTF
TRBV24-1	TRBJ1-1	.	.	TGTGCCACCAGTAAAGACAGGTCCATGAACACTGAAGCTTTCTTT	CATSKDRSMNTEAFF
TRBV4-2	TRBJ2-2	.	TRBD2	TGTGCCAGCAGCCAAGGACTAGCGGGAGGGCCCACCGGGGAGCTGTTTTTT	CASSQGLAGGPTGELFF
TRBV20-1	TRBJ1-4	.	.	TGCAGTGCTAAACGGACAGTAAATGAAAAACTGTTTTTT	CSAKRTVNEKLFF
TRBV7-8	TRBJ1-3	few	.	TGTGCCAGCTCCCCTCCGACTGGAAACACCATATATTTT	CASSPPTGNTIYF
TRBV19	TRBJ1-1	few	.	TGTGCCAGTAGTATGGTAGGGGCACGCCGGGGGGGCACTGAAGCTTTCTTT	CASSMVGARRGGTEAFF
TRBV5-1	TRBJ2-7	.	TRBD2	TGCGCCAGCAGCCCCACACTAGCGGCTACCTACGAGCAGTACTTC	CASSPTLAATYEQYF
TRBV12-3/TRBV12-4	TRBJ1-5	few	.	TGTGCCAGCAGTCGCGGACAGATCAACCCTAGCAATCAGCCCCAGCATTTT	CASSRGQINPSNQPQHF
TRBV24-1	TRBJ2-1	.	TRBD1	TGTGCCACCAGTGACCGGACAGGGGTCGGTGAGCAGTTCTTC	CATSDRTGVGEQFF
TRBV6-2/TRBV6-3	TRBJ1-3	.	.	TGTGCCAGCAGTAACAGGGACTACTCTGGAAACACCATATATTTT	CASSNRDYSGNTIYF
TRBV20-1	TRBJ1-6	many	TRBD1	TGCAGTGCTAGAAAAGGGACAGGGAGCCCGTTTAGTTCACCCCTCCACTTT	CSARKGTGSPFSSPLHF
TRBV6-7	TRBJ2-7	.	.	TGTGCCAGCAGTTACTCGACTTCCGGGAGCTTTTCCTACGAGCAGTACTTC	CASSYSTSGSFSYEQYF
TRBV2	TRBJ1-6	many	TRBD1	TGTGCCAGCAGGGGACAGGACTATCCTTCACCCCTCCACTTT	CASRGQDYPSPLHF
TRBV4-1	TRBJ1-1	.	TRBD1	TGCGCCAGCAGCCGAACCTCGGGGACAGGGGAAGCTTTCTTT	CASSRTSGTGEAFF
TRBV29-1	TRBJ1-2	.	TRBD1	TGCAGCGTTGACAGGGGGACAGACTATAGCTACACCTTC	CSVDRGTDYSYTF
TRBV10-3	TRBJ2-7	.	.	TGTGCCAGCAGCACGTATCTGGACGAGCAGTACTTC	CASSTYLDEQYF
TRBV2	TRBJ2-5	few	TRBD2	TGTGCCAGCAGTGAAGCGCTTCCCGGGGGGGTCCAAGAGACCCAGTACTTC	CASSEALPGGVQETQYF
TRBV7-2	TRBJ2-7	many	.	TGTGCCAGCAGCTTAGTGGCAGGGGCGACGTACGAGCAGTACTTC	CASSLVAGATYEQYF
TRBV5-5	TRBJ1-6	few	.	TGTGCCAGCAGGCCCCGGGGAGCAGCCTATAATTCACCCCTCCACTTT	CASRPRGAAYNSPLHF
TRBV7-2	TRBJ2-1	many	.	TGTGCCAGCAGCTTAGTGGCGGCGAGGACCTACAATGAGCAGTTCTTC	CASSLVAARTYNEQFF
TRBV7-3	TRBJ1-1	few	TRBD1	TGTGCCAGCAGCTTGACAGGGGGCGCCGGAACTGAAGCTTTCTTT	CASSLTGGAGTEAFF
TRBV19	TRBJ1-4	few	.	TGTGCCAGTAGTACCTACAGGGACGGGAGCGAAAAACTGTTTTTT	CASSTYRDGSEKLFF
TRBV20-1	TRBJ1-6	.	.	TGCAGTGCTACCTCCTACAGGGAAGGGTCACCCCTCCACTTT	CSATSYREGSPLHF
TRBV20-1	TRBJ1-1	few	.	TGCAGTGCTAGAAGTTCTGCGCGAGACACTGAAGCTTTCTTT	CSARSSARDTEAFF
TRBV7-9	TRBJ2-5	many	.	TGTGCCAGCGCCCAGGAGGGAGAGACCCAGTACTTC	CASAQEGETQYF
TRBV9	TRBJ1-6	.	TRBD1	TGTGCCAGCAGCGATCGACAGGGGAATTCACCCCTCCACTTT	CASSDRQGNSPLHF
TRBV11-3	TRBJ1-6	many	.	TGTGCCAGCAGCTTAGATCCGCCGGGGAATTCACCCCTCCACTTT	CASSLDPPGNSPLHF
TRBV5-1	TRBJ2-7	.	.	TGCGCCAGCAACCGCGGGGAACGGGTCTACTACGAGCAGTACTTC	CASNRGERVYYEQYF